Presented here are 27 T cell receptor beta chains from one specimen sequenced in a study of T cells in Graves' hyperthyroidism and ophthalmopathy. What was amplified from RNA transcripts were TCR beta CDR3 regions. HTBI primers were used for first-round RT-PCR of the TCR CDR3. TCRdb independently ran MiXCR on the multiplex PCR reads; one entry per CDR3 protein. The sample records 460,000 or so distinct CDR3 sequences, 14% being singletons. The sequencing input was blood. These receptors were obtained from a woman aged 18-29 years with Graves' hyperthyroidism.

This clonotype has only a few counts. The chain couples TRBV5-1 to TRBJ2-2; possible D gene TRBD2, 5 bases. The germline CDR1 and CDR2 sequences are SGHRS and YFSETQ. Trimming removed 0 bases at V and 6 bases at J, with 12 bases between. The length of the CDR3 is 15 residues. The CDR3 nucleotides are TGCGCCAGCAGCTTGGCCCGAACCGGGGCCGGGGAGCTGTTTTTT. Translated, it gives CASSLARTGAGELFF.

The chain couples TRBV11-2 to TRBJ2-1, with 7 bases identical to TRBD1. The CDR3 has 14 amino acids. Trimming cost V 5 bases and J 9 bases; bases outside gene matches: 10. Germline V gene sequence: CDR1 SGHAT, CDR2 FQNNGV. DNA of the CDR3: TGTGCCAGCAGCAATATGACAGGGCTGGTTGAGCAGTTCTTC. Protein sequence: CASSNMTGLVEQFF. The full variable domain, rest sourced from reference TRBV11-2 and TRBJ2-1, is EAGVAQSPRYKIIEKRQSVAFWCNPISGHATLYWYQQILGQGPKLLIQFQNNGVVDDSQLPKDRFSAERLKGVDSTLKIQPAKLEDSAVYLCASSNMTGLVEQFFGPGTRLTVL.

CDR3 amino acids: CASSVEVSGRDYGYTF. As DNA, the CDR3 is TGTGCCAGCAGCGTAGAAGTCTCAGGGAGGGATTATGGCTACACCTTC. This chain links TRBV9 with TRBJ1-2, with D maybe TRBD1 (5 bases). The CDR3 length is 16 residues. V lost 0 bases to trimming and J lost 5 bases, with 17 bases between them. Germline V gene sequence: CDR1 SGDLS, CDR2 YYNGEE.

This clonotype was seen ten or more times. This rearrangement joins TRBV27 to TRBJ1-1, with a possible D match to TRBD1 (6 bases). V lost 5 bases, J lost 1 base, and 23 bases lay in between. Germline CDR1 and CDR2: MNHEY and SMNVEV (reference sequence). The CDR3 has 18 residues. In nucleotides, the CDR3 is TGTGCCAGCAGTAAACGGGGGGGGGGCTTAACTGAGAACACTGAAGCTTTCTTT. Encoded protein: CASSKRGGGLTENTEAFF.

This clonotype was picked up many times. The chain couples TRBV20-1 to TRBJ2-1; D is undetermined. The CDR3 length is 12 residues. Germline assignment: CDR1 DFQATT and CDR2 SNEGSKA (reference sequence). The V and J ends lost 0 bases and 7 bases respectively, with 7 bases between them. CDR3 amino acids: CSAREFGNEQFF. The CDR3 DNA follows: TGCAGTGCTAGAGAGTTTGGGAATGAGCAGTTCTTC.

The table lists this clonotype with many counts. The J gene is TRBJ2-1, the V gene TRBV20-1; possibly TRBD2 for D (5 bases). V lost 4 bases and J 0 bases, leaving 10 bases between the germline ends. Germline V lookup: CDR1 DFQATT, CDR2 SNEGSKA (reference sequence). The CDR3 is 14 amino acids. The CDR3 reads CSANQRSSYNEQFF. The CDR3 DNA follows: TGCAGTGCTAATCAGCGGAGCTCCTACAATGAGCAGTTCTTC.

This clonotype came up many times. This chain connects TRBV20-1 to TRBJ1-2; TRBD1 matches at 8 bases. Germline V gives CDR1 DFQATT, CDR2 SNEGSKA (reference sequence). Trimming cost V 3 bases and J 7 bases; bases outside gene matches: 7. The length of the CDR3 is 13 residues. CDR3 coding DNA: TGCAGTGCTAGGACAGGGGACCTTTTTGGCTACACCTTC. This encodes CSARTGDLFGYTF.

This clonotype was found many times. V gene TRBV6-2 or TRBV6-3 combines with J gene TRBJ2-7; D possibly matches TRBD1 or TRBD2 (5 bases each). Germline V gene sequence: CDR1 MNHEY, CDR2 SVGEGT. The CDR3 has 14 amino acids. Deletions cut 7 bases from V and 6 bases from J, with 19 bases between. DNA for the CDR3: TGTGCCAGCACCCTTCCGTTGGGGGAAGGCGAGCAGTACGTC. Its translation: CASTLPLGEGEQYV.

This clonotype appeared many times. The chain's CDR3 is CASSPRADLNEKLFF. CDR3 bases: TGTGCCAGCTCACCTCGGGCAGACCTTAATGAAAAACTGTTTTTT. V usage is TRBV18 and J usage is TRBJ1-4; no reliable D call. Germline lookup yields CDR1 KGHSH and CDR2 LQKENI. Trimming took 3 bases from V and 4 from J, leaving 12 bases between them. CDR3 length equals 15 residues.

In this sample, this clonotype turned up a few times. The V gene is TRBV7-6, the J gene TRBJ2-2; 9 nucleotides agree with TRBD2. The CDR3 has 16 amino acids. After removal of 5 bases from V and 1 base from J, the junction contained 5 bases not matched to a gene. The V gene's germline CDR1 is SGHVS and CDR2 FNYEAQ. CDR3 protein: CASSTPTSGNTGELFF. The DNA for the CDR3 is TGTGCCAGCAGCACCCCGACTAGCGGGAACACCGGGGAGCTGTTTTTT.

The genes are TRBV20-1 and TRBJ1-1; TRBD1 agrees at 9 bases. V lost 1 base, J lost 5 bases, and 8 bases stayed unmatched. Germline-derived CDR1 and CDR2 are DFQATT and SNEGSKA (reference sequence). The CDR3 has 15 residues. The CDR3 is CSARAQQGAGTEAFF. The DNA for the CDR3 is TGCAGTGCTAGAGCCCAACAGGGGGCGGGGACTGAAGCTTTCTTT.

This clonotype has at least ten counts. This chain joins TRBV18 and TRBJ1-1; possible D gene TRBD1, 5 bases. The CDR3 contains 14 residues. V dropped 3 bases and J dropped 8 bases, with 16 bases sitting between them. Germline CDR1 is KGHSH and CDR2 is LQKENI. The CDR3 loop reads CASSPQTGTVEAFF. The DNA for the CDR3 is TGTGCCAGCTCACCCCAGACCGGGACGGTCGAAGCTTTCTTT.

The V call is TRBV6-1, the J call TRBJ1-1; D possibly corresponds to TRBD1 (6 bases). V was cut by 5 bases and J by 4 bases, with 20 bases left in between. This CDR3 is 16 amino acids long. The germline CDR1 and CDR2 sequences are MNHNS and SASEGT. DNA for the CDR3: TGTGCCAGCAGTTCCGGACTTGACCCCAGGGGCACTGAAGCTTTCTTT. Translated: CASSSGLDPRGTEAFF.

CDR3 loop: CASSGGQQETQYF. In DNA, the CDR3 is TGTGCCAGCAGTGGTGGGCAGCAAGAGACCCAGTACTTC. This chain joins TRBV2 and TRBJ2-5; D unclear. Germline CDR1 is SNHLY and CDR2 is FYNNEI. CDR3 length: 13 residues. With 4 bases removed from V and 2 bases from J, the gap between germline ends came to 8 bases.

This clonotype was seen a few times. This sequence joins TRBV20-1 and TRBJ1-2; D is undetermined. CDR1 and CDR2 from the germline V gene are DFQATT and SNEGSKA (reference sequence). V gave up 3 bases and J gave up 4 bases, with 9 bases separating them. There are 12 residues in the CDR3. CDR3 residues: CSARTYLYGYTF. The CDR3 DNA follows: TGCAGTGCTAGGACGTACCTCTATGGCTACACCTTC.

This clonotype was counted ten times or more. V usage is TRBV7-8 and J usage is TRBJ2-7; the match to TRBD2 covers 7 bases. Unmatched junction bases numbered 6, after V lost 3 bases and J lost 7 bases. The CDR3 sequence is 13 residues long. Germline CDR1 reads SGHVS; CDR2 reads FQNEAQ. The CDR3 here is CASSFGGGTEQYV. CDR3 in DNA: TGTGCCAGCAGCTTTGGGGGGGGGACTGAGCAGTACGTC.

This clonotype showed up many times. This rearrangement joins TRBV5-1 to TRBJ1-1; 7 bases match TRBD1. Per germline, CDR1 SGHRS and CDR2 YFSETQ. V was pared by 4 bases and J by 3 bases, with 9 bases of the junction left unmatched. The length of the CDR3 is 15 residues. CDR3 protein: CASSQRQGRDTEAFF. Here the CDR3 DNA reads TGCGCCAGCAGCCAAAGACAGGGCCGGGACACTGAAGCTTTCTTT.

This clonotype showed up many times. This rearrangement joins TRBV7-2 to TRBJ2-1; 13 nucleotides agree with TRBD2. CDR1 and CDR2 from the germline V gene are SGHTA and FQGNSA. V shed 3 bases and J 7 bases; nucleotides not matched to a gene: 6. The CDR3 extends over 16 amino acids. The CDR3 nucleotides read TGTGCCAGCAGCTTTCCCCGGACTAGCGGGAGAAATGAGCAGTTCTTC. This codes for CASSFPRTSGRNEQFF. The full variable domain, with the rest looked up from reference TRBV7-2 and TRBJ2-1, is GAGVSQSPSNKVTEKGKDVELRCDPISGHTALYWYRQSLGQGLEFLIYFQGNSAPDKSGLPSDRFSAERTGGSVSTLTIQRTQQEDSAVYLCASSFPRTSGRNEQFFGPGTRLTVL.

The chain recombines TRBV30 with TRBJ2-7; D may be TRBD1 or TRBD2 (5 bases each). The CDR3 covers 11 residues. Trimming stripped 8 bases from V and 5 bases from J, with 13 bases between. Germline lookup yields CDR1 GTSNPN and CDR2 SVGIG (reference sequence). Written as DNA, the CDR3 is TGTGCCCGAGGCCGGGGCCACGAGCAGTACTTC. Its translation: CARGRGHEQYF.

At least ten counts were recorded for this clonotype. The gene calls are TRBV9 and TRBJ1-2; possible D gene TRBD1, 5 bases. CDR1 and CDR2 from the germline V gene are SGDLS and YYNGEE. The V end was cut by 3 bases, the J end by 5 bases, with 17 bases between. The CDR3 is 15 amino acids. Here the CDR3 DNA reads TGTGCCAGCAGCGAAGTGGGGGATATCCTTTATGGCTACACCTTC. Its protein product is CASSEVGDILYGYTF.

In its sample, this clonotype was seen many times. The V call is TRBV19, the J call TRBJ2-5, with a tentative D call TRBD1 (6 bases). CDR3 length: 12 amino acids. V was pared by 6 bases and J by 3 bases, with 8 bases between. Germline values: CDR1 LNHDA, CDR2 SQIVND (reference sequence). In DNA form, the CDR3 reads TGTGCCAGTAGAAACAGGGAAGAGACCCAGTACTTC. Translation: CASRNREETQYF.

This clonotype was picked up many times. The chain couples TRBV6-1 to TRBJ2-3, with 13 bases fitting TRBD2. Per the germline V gene, CDR1 is MNHNS and CDR2 is SASEGT. V shed 6 bases, J shed 0 bases, and the junction held 3 bases outside the gene matches. The CDR3 runs to 16 residues. CDR3 DNA: TGTGCCAGCAGAAAGACTAGCGGGGGGAGCACAGATACGCAGTATTTT. Amino acids: CASRKTSGGSTDTQYF.

This clonotype was picked up many times. The rearrangement uses TRBV18 and TRBJ1-2; D is uncertain. Germline V gene sequence: CDR1 KGHSH, CDR2 LQKENI. The V end was cut by 3 bases, the J end by 8 bases, with 28 bases between. CDR3 size: 18 residues. CDR3 DNA sequence: TGTGCCAGCTCACCGAGGCCGATTCGGGCAGACCCGGGTAAAGGCTACACCTTC. This gives the protein CASSPRPIRADPGKGYTF.

This clonotype was observed many times. The V gene is TRBV2, the J gene TRBJ2-1; D not resolved. V was clipped by 5 bases and J by 5 bases, with 4 bases between them. Germline CDR1 and CDR2: SNHLY and FYNNEI. The CDR3 length is 11 residues. The CDR3 here is CASSSNNEQFF. The CDR3 region has the DNA TGTGCCAGCAGTAGCAACAATGAGCAGTTCTTC.

The gene calls are TRBV6-1 and TRBJ1-1; a possible D gene is TRBD1 (5 bases). Germline CDR1 MNHNS, CDR2 SASEGT. The CDR3 is made up of 13 amino acids. Trimming took 8 bases from V and 5 from J, leaving 15 bases between them. As DNA, the CDR3 is TGTGCCAGCCGACGGGCAGGGAAGACTGAAGCTTTCTTT. Translated: CASRRAGKTEAFF.

This clonotype has a handful of counts. V usage is TRBV3-1 and J usage is TRBJ1-1; D may be TRBD1 (6 bases). The CDR3 covers 16 residues. Trimming shortened V by 0 bases and J by 5 bases, and 16 bases separated the two germline ends. Germline-derived CDR1 and CDR2 are LGHDT and YNNKEL (reference sequence). Written as DNA, the CDR3 is TGTGCCAGCAGCCAAGATGCGGGAGGGGGTGGGACTGAAGCTTTCTTT. It yields the protein CASSQDAGGGGTEAFF.

The sample holds many counts of this clonotype. The rearrangement links TRBV5-1 to TRBJ2-2, with TRBD1 identical over 8 bases. Germline CDR1 reads SGHRS; CDR2 reads YFSETQ. The length of the CDR3 is 16 residues. V was clipped by 5 bases and J by 4 bases; unmatched bases: 10. The CDR3 spells CASRSGQGRFTGELFF. The CDR3 nucleotides are TGCGCCAGCAGGTCAGGACAGGGTAGATTCACCGGGGAGCTGTTTTTT.